This T cell receptor beta chain was sequenced for a study of beta chain features in type 1 diabetes. The table lists this clone with a few counts. Its specificity is not known. Every participating donor gave one draw, a heparinised blood sample averaging approximately 120 mL. Study-level points and caveats: The naive, central memory and Treg TCRB repertoires showed an apparent similarity that was greater among patients than among healthy donors. Among type 1 diabetes patients, VDJ junctions had fewer insertions and more deletions.

Reverse transcription of all isolated RNA meant that expressed TCRB transcripts were sequenced. Method: immunoSEQ multiplex PCR; TCRdb's copy keeps in-frame clones and lacks some. The table has 250,000 to 350,000 clones, roughly 11% seen once. The ends lost 5 bases at V and 15 bases at J; junction bases unmatched: 9. The CDR3 totals 12 residues. Looked up from germline, CDR1 is SGHTA and CDR2 is FQGNSA. Sequencing was performed on naive CD4+ T cells from blood. The chain uses TRBV7-2 and TRBJ2-2, with 7 bases lining up with TRBD1. The TCR comes from a woman younger than 45 in good health. The CDR3 DNA is TGTGCCAGCAGCCCCCGGACAGGAGACTTGTTTTTT. As protein: CASSPRTGDLFF.